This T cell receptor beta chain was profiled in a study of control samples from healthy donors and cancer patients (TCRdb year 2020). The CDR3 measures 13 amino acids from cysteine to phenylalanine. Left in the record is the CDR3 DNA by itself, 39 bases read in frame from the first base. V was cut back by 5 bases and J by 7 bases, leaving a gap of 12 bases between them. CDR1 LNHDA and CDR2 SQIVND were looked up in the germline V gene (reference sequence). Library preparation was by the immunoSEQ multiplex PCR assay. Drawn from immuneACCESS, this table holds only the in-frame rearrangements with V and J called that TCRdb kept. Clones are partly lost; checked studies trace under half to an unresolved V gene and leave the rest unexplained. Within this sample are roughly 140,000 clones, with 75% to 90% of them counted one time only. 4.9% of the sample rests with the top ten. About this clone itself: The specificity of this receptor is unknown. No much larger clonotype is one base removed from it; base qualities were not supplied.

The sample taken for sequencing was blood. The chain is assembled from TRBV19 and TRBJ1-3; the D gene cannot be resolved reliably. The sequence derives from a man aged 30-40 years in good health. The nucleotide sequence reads TGTGCCAGTAGTGTGGCTAGAAGCAACACCATATATTTT. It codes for CASSVARSNTIYF.